The 32 T cell receptor beta chains below come from one sample, sequenced in a study of T cell repertoires in cytomegalovirus infection. TCRdb processed the reads anew with MiXCR; each CDR3 protein has one entry. Of more than 150,000 distinct CDR3 sequences listed, about 21% are singletons. The source material was PBMCs. These receptor sequences come from a human donor in good health (CMV status not recorded). Some clones in this sample may be carry-over from other donors' samples.

The J gene is TRBJ2-3, the V gene TRBV20-1, with D perhaps TRBD2 (5 bases). The CDR3 contains 15 residues. Germline loops: CDR1 DFQATT, CDR2 SNEGSKA (reference sequence). Trimming took off 3 bases at V and 2 bases at J, with 15 bases between the two ends. CDR3 coding DNA: TGCAGTGCTAGTAAGAGGGTCGGCGACACAGATACGCAGTATTTT. As protein: CSASKRVGDTDTQYF.

The gene calls are TRBV12-3 or TRBV12-4 and TRBJ1-2; D possibly corresponds to TRBD1 (5 bases). The CDR3 covers 14 residues. Between the trimmed V and J ends, which lost 7 bases and 5 bases, there was a span of 17 bases. As DNA, the CDR3 is TGTGCCAGCACTGGGGACCCCATATCGTATGGCTACACCTTC. Protein sequence: CASTGDPISYGYTF.

The chain links TRBV7-2 to TRBJ2-2; D gene unclear. V gave up 5 bases and J gave up 1 base, with 11 bases separating them. From germline, CDR1 is SGHTA and CDR2 FQGNSA. This CDR3 spans 15 amino acids. The CDR3 region has the DNA TGTGCCAGCAGCGACTCCCGGAGGAACACCGGGGAGCTGTTTTTT. The encoded protein is CASSDSRRNTGELFF.

The J gene is TRBJ2-2, the V gene TRBV18; either TRBD1 or TRBD2 may fit D (6 bases each). V was shortened by 4 bases and J by 7 bases, with 16 bases between the two germline ends. This CDR3 is built from 15 residues. CDR1 KGHSH and CDR2 LQKENI come from the germline V gene. The CDR3 bases are TGTGCCAGCTCACGGGACACTGGGACTTTCGGGGAGCTGTTTTTT. Residues: CASSRDTGTFGELFF.

This clonotype was seen repeatedly, ten times or more. The J gene is TRBJ1-2, the V gene TRBV7-2; TRBD1 agrees at 7 bases. Germline V CDR1 and CDR2: SGHTA, FQGNSA. The ends lost 5 bases at V and 4 bases at J; junction bases unmatched: 7. This CDR3 has 14 amino acids. The CDR3 is CASSPWTGVYGYTF. The CDR3 DNA is TGTGCCAGCAGCCCTTGGACAGGAGTCTATGGCTACACCTTC.

A few counts support this clonotype. V and J are TRBV28 and TRBJ2-1, with D unclear. The CDR3 runs 16 residues. V was clipped by 4 bases and J by 5 bases, with 18 bases between them. In germline, CDR1 is MDHEN, CDR2 SYDVKM. The CDR3 is CASSSPQARLNNEQFF. CDR3 DNA: TGTGCCAGCAGTTCACCGCAAGCACGGCTGAACAATGAGCAGTTCTTC.

This clonotype occurred a few times. The chain joins TRBV6-2 or TRBV6-3 to TRBJ1-2, with a possible D match to TRBD1 (6 bases). Germline CDR1 MNHEY, CDR2 SVGEGT. The CDR3 is 17 residues long. V was pared by 6 bases and J by 0 bases, with 20 bases between. The CDR3 reads CASRPSGGQRANYGYTF. In nucleotides, the CDR3 is TGTGCCAGCAGGCCCAGCGGGGGGCAGCGGGCTAACTATGGCTACACCTTC.

The gene calls are TRBV7-9 and TRBJ2-7; 9 bases map to TRBD2. V lost 2 bases and J lost 0; bases outside the gene matches: 8. The length of the CDR3 is 17 residues. Germline V lookup: CDR1 SEHNR, CDR2 FQNEAQ (reference sequence). The CDR3 sequence is CASSLPLTSGDSYEQYF. Written as DNA, the CDR3 is TGTGCCAGCAGCTTACCCCTGACTAGCGGAGACTCCTACGAGCAGTACTTC.

This clonotype was seen a handful of times. This chain joins TRBV6-2 or TRBV6-3 and TRBJ2-6; D ambiguous. Germline CDR1 and CDR2: MNHEY and SVGEGT. Between the trimmed V and J ends, which lost 4 bases and 0 bases, there was a span of 4 bases. This CDR3 region has 14 residues. The CDR3 region is CASSFASGANVLTF. Written as DNA, the CDR3 is TGTGCCAGCAGTTTCGCCTCTGGGGCCAACGTCCTGACTTTC.

The sample holds one count of this clonotype. V is TRBV4-1 and J is TRBJ1-1, with D perhaps TRBD1 (5 bases). The CDR3 totals 14 residues. The germline V and J ends were trimmed by 9 bases and 3 bases, with 17 bases remaining between them. The V gene's germline CDR1 is MGHRA and CDR2 YSYEKL. CDR3 amino acids: CASRGTLRDTEAFF. The CDR3 bases are TGCGCCAGTCGGGGAACGCTCAGGGACACTGAAGCTTTCTTT.

This clonotype was recorded at least ten times. V usage is TRBV7-2 and J usage is TRBJ2-3; D is unclear. Trimming took 3 bases from V and 3 from J, leaving 10 bases between them. This CDR3 region has 14 residues. Per germline, CDR1 SGHTA and CDR2 FQGNSA. DNA for the CDR3: TGTGCCAGCAGCTTTGGCCAGCAAACAGATACGCAGTATTTT. Encoded protein: CASSFGQQTDTQYF.

This clonotype appeared a few times. The chain is built from TRBV5-1 and TRBJ2-3; 12 bases are a match to TRBD2. J gave up 7 bases and V 0 bases, and 12 bases lay outside the gene matches. Germline CDR1 is SGHRS and CDR2 is YFSETQ. This CDR3 is built from 18 residues. CDR3 protein: CASSLAAWTSGAIYTQYF. DNA for the CDR3: TGCGCCAGCAGCTTGGCCGCTTGGACTAGCGGGGCTATTTATACGCAGTATTTT.

In its sample, this clonotype was seen many times. The V gene is TRBV7-2, the J gene TRBJ2-5; 10 bases agree with TRBD1. With V trimmed by 4 bases and J by 2 bases, 1 base remained unmatched. Germline V gene sequence: CDR1 SGHTA, CDR2 FQGNSA. The CDR3 runs to 14 residues. CDR3 sequence: CASSSDRGQETQYF. CDR3 nucleotide sequence: TGTGCCAGCAGCTCGGACAGGGGGCAAGAGACCCAGTACTTC.

The chain combines TRBV20-1 with TRBJ2-5; tentatively, D is TRBD2 (5 bases). V gave up 8 bases and J gave up 7 bases, with 23 bases separating them. The CDR3 is made up of 14 amino acids. Germline values: CDR1 DFQATT, CDR2 SNEGSKA (reference sequence). The CDR3 is CSPTPGLQVGTQYF. DNA for the CDR3: TGCAGTCCTACGCCAGGACTCCAGGTCGGGACCCAGTACTTC.

This clonotype was observed at least ten times. The chain recombines TRBV24-1 with TRBJ2-1; D call uncertain. This CDR3 contains 15 residues. V was clipped by 4 bases and J by 4 bases, with 13 bases between them. Germline values: CDR1 KGHDR, CDR2 SFDVKD. DNA for the CDR3: TGTGCCACCAGTGACCCAGCGTGGGAATACAATGAGCAGTTCTTC. This sequence encodes CATSDPAWEYNEQFF.

This clonotype showed up many times. The CDR3 nucleotides read TGTGCCAGCAGCTTAGGGGCAACGAACTACGAGCAGTACTTC. Its translation is CASSLGATNYEQYF. This chain uses TRBV7-2 with TRBJ2-7; the D is unclear. The germline V and J ends were trimmed by 1 base and 3 bases, with 10 bases remaining between them. The CDR3 is 14 residues long. Looked up from germline, CDR1 is SGHTA and CDR2 is FQGNSA.

V usage is TRBV29-1 and J usage is TRBJ2-1; no reliable D call. Germline V CDR1 and CDR2: SQVTM, ANQGSEA. This CDR3 contains 12 residues. V dropped 2 bases and J dropped 7 bases, with 9 bases sitting between them. The CDR3 nucleotides are TGCAGCGTTGAACCAGACTTTAATGAGCAGTTCTTC. This codes for CSVEPDFNEQFF.

This clonotype was seen repeatedly, ten times or more. DNA for the CDR3: TGTGCCAGCAGCTTTACTAGCGGGAGGGCGGATACGCAGTATTTT. It yields the protein CASSFTSGRADTQYF. J is TRBJ2-3 and V is TRBV7-2, with 13 bases that match TRBD2. Germline V gene lookup returns CDR1 SGHTA and CDR2 FQGNSA. Germline trimming cut 3 bases from V and 6 bases from J; bases unmatched to any gene: 3. The CDR3 covers 15 residues.

The rearrangement joins TRBV20-1 to TRBJ1-1; 10 bases match TRBD1. This CDR3 has 13 residues. Germline CDR1 and CDR2: DFQATT and SNEGSKA (reference sequence). With V trimmed by 5 bases and J by 5 bases, 5 bases remained unmatched. The CDR3 DNA reads as TGCAGTGCTCTCCGGGACAGGGGAACTGAAGCTTTCTTT. Protein product: CSALRDRGTEAFF.

This clonotype was observed a few times. The V gene is TRBV5-6, the J gene TRBJ2-7; 8 positions match TRBD2. The CDR3 has 16 residues. With V trimmed by 0 bases and J by 2 bases, 7 bases remained unmatched. Germline assignment: CDR1 SGHDT and CDR2 YYEEEE. Written as DNA, the CDR3 is TGTGCCAGCAGCTTGGGGCTGGCGGGGGGTACCTACGAGCAGTACTTC. Amino acid sequence: CASSLGLAGGTYEQYF.

The chain couples TRBV5-1 to TRBJ2-1, with D perhaps TRBD2 (6 bases). CDR1 SGHRS and CDR2 YFSETQ come from the germline V gene. V gave up 1 base and J gave up 1 base, with 15 bases separating them. This CDR3 is 17 amino acids long. The CDR3 DNA reads as TGCGCCAGCAGCTTGATTTGGCGGGAAACATCCTACAATGAGCAGTTCTTC. Protein sequence: CASSLIWRETSYNEQFF.

This chain connects TRBV7-8 to TRBJ2-7; D may be TRBD1 (6 bases). The V gene lost 4 bases and the J gene lost 3 bases, with 10 bases spanning the gap. The CDR3 spans 13 residues. Germline V gene lookup returns CDR1 SGHVS and CDR2 FQNEAQ. This CDR3 is CASSYTQGYEQYF. CDR3 DNA sequence: TGTGCCAGCAGCTATACACAGGGCTACGAGCAGTACTTC.

This clonotype was seen at least ten times. One junction end disagrees with the germline gene, perhaps due to a read error. The chain employs TRBV7-7 and TRBJ2-3; D remains ambiguous. This CDR3 is 14 amino acids long. Germline V gene lookup returns CDR1 SSHAT and CDR2 FNYEAQ (reference sequence). The CDR3, as DNA: TGTGCTAGCAGCTTAAGCCGATCCACAGATACGCAGTATTTT. This codes for CASSLSRSTDTQYF.

This sequence joins TRBV7-9 and TRBJ2-2, with TRBD2 matching over 7 bases. Losses at the gene ends were 5 bases for V and 2 bases for J; bases not matched to a gene: 14. This CDR3 is 18 amino acids long. The V gene's germline CDR1 is SEHNR and CDR2 FQNEAQ (reference sequence). CDR3 in amino acids: CASSPRPRGGSNTGELFF. CDR3 DNA sequence: TGTGCCAGCAGCCCCCGGCCGAGGGGCGGGAGTAACACCGGGGAGCTGTTTTTT.

There are many counts of this clonotype. The chain links TRBV6-6 to TRBJ1-2; D not certain. V was trimmed by 5 bases and J by 3 bases, leaving 16 bases between them. Germline values: CDR1 MNHNY, CDR2 SVGAGI (reference sequence). The CDR3 sequence is 15 residues long. The CDR3 sequence is CASSRLGRDYYGYTF. CDR3 nucleotide sequence: TGTGCCAGCAGTCGCCTCGGGCGTGACTACTATGGCTACACCTTC.

This clonotype appeared many times. The chain combines TRBV7-2 with TRBJ2-1; D is possibly TRBD1 (5 bases). Germline CDR1 reads SGHTA; CDR2 reads FQGNSA. V lost 5 bases and J lost 5, with 7 bases in between. The CDR3 consists of 12 residues. The CDR3 coding sequence is TGTGCCAGCAGCCCCAGGGACAATGAGCAGTTCTTC. Encoded protein: CASSPRDNEQFF. Looking up the rest from reference TRBV7-2 and TRBJ2-1 gives the full variable domain: GAGVSQSPSNKVTEKGKDVELRCDPISGHTALYWYRQSLGQGLEFLIYFQGNSAPDKSGLPSDRFSAERTGGSVSTLTIQRTQQEDSAVYLCASSPRDNEQFFGPGTRLTVL.

In this sample, this clonotype turned up a few times. The V call is TRBV20-1, the J call TRBJ2-7, with 7 nucleotides matching TRBD2. Per germline, CDR1 DFQATT and CDR2 SNEGSKA (reference sequence). After removal of 3 bases from V and 4 bases from J, the junction contained 12 bases not matched to a gene. The CDR3 spans 15 residues. The DNA for the CDR3 is TGCAGTGCTAGGGGAGTAGGCGGGAGTGGGTACGAGCAGTACTTC. Encoded protein: CSARGVGGSGYEQYF.

In this sample, this clonotype turned up many times. V and J are TRBV7-2 and TRBJ2-2; D not certain. Trimming took 5 bases from V and 6 from J, leaving 13 bases between them. Germline lookup yields CDR1 SGHTA and CDR2 FQGNSA. The CDR3 has 14 amino acids. The CDR3 reads CASSRTPRAGELFF. Written as DNA, the CDR3 is TGTGCCAGCAGCCGAACGCCTCGCGCCGGGGAGCTGTTTTTT.

V and J are TRBV19 and TRBJ2-7; 10 nucleotides agree with TRBD2. Germline V lookup: CDR1 LNHDA, CDR2 SQIVND (reference sequence). The CDR3 spans 15 residues. V lost 1 base to trimming and J lost 4 bases; unmatched junction nucleotides: 4. This CDR3 is CASSIGGLAEYEQYF. As DNA, the CDR3 is TGTGCCAGTAGTATAGGAGGACTAGCGGAATACGAGCAGTACTTC.

The table lists this clonotype with a few counts. The chain couples TRBV29-1 to TRBJ2-7, with TRBD2 matching 9 bases. Germline assignment: CDR1 SQVTM and CDR2 ANQGSEA. Losses at the gene ends were 7 bases for V and 6 bases for J; bases not matched to a gene: 4. CDR3 size: 11 residues. CDR3 nucleotide sequence: TGCAGCGGTGGGACTAGCACCGAGCAGTACTTC. Protein: CSGGTSTEQYF.

This chain joins TRBV20-1 and TRBJ2-7, with TRBD2 matching 13 bases. Germline loops: CDR1 DFQATT, CDR2 SNEGSKA (reference sequence). The CDR3 length is 15 residues. The J segment lost 9 bases and the V segment lost 4 bases, leaving 12 bases of the junction unmatched. In DNA, the CDR3 is TGCAGTGCTACCCCTCGACTAGCGGGAGGTGGCTCGCAGTACTTC. Residues: CSATPRLAGGGSQYF.

This clonotype was detected a few times. This chain links TRBV6-5 with TRBJ1-2, with 9 bases identical to TRBD1. CDR3 length: 13 amino acids. V was pared by 6 bases and J by 4 bases, with 3 bases of the junction left unmatched. CDR1 and CDR2 from the germline V gene are MNHEY and SVGAGI. As DNA, the CDR3 is TGTGCCAGCAGGGGGGGACAGGGCTATGGCTACACCTTC. Its translation: CASRGGQGYGYTF.